Below are 32 T cell receptor beta chains sequenced from a single sample in a study of post-analysis software for immune sequencing data. Study observations and caveats: TRBV5-6, TRBV5-1 and TRBV20-1 belonged to a set of a handful of TRBV segments that were more frequent in patients than controls.

Antigens of these TCRs are unknown. The TCR beta cDNA libraries carried unique molecular identifiers. TCRdb analysed the PCR reads with MiXCR anew, one entry per CDR3 protein. The table shows some 370,000 distinct CDR3 sequences, with 30% to 45% occurring only once. Sequencing was performed on blood. The source is a girl aged 10-17 years with multiple sclerosis.

This sequence joins TRBV12-3 or TRBV12-4 and TRBJ2-1, with TRBD1 matching 9 bases. The J segment lost 9 bases and the V segment lost 5 bases, leaving 14 bases of the junction unmatched. The CDR3 loop spans 16 amino acids. CDR3 nucleotide sequence: TGTGCCAGCAGTGGTCCTCGGGACAGGGCGTTCGGTGAGCAGTTCTTC. It codes for CASSGPRDRAFGEQFF.

The CDR3 coding sequence is TGTGCCAGCAGCTTACGGACAGGGCAGTACTTC. As protein: CASSLRTGQYF. This sequence joins TRBV11-2 and TRBJ2-5; 8 nucleotides match TRBD1. V dropped 2 bases and J dropped 11; count of bases not matched to a gene: 1. Germline V lookup: CDR1 SGHAT, CDR2 FQNNGV. The CDR3 is made up of 11 amino acids. Full variable domain (rest looked up from reference TRBV11-2 and TRBJ2-5): EAGVAQSPRYKIIEKRQSVAFWCNPISGHATLYWYQQILGQGPKLLIQFQNNGVVDDSQLPKDRFSAERLKGVDSTLKIQPAKLEDSAVYLCASSLRTGQYFGPGTRLLVL.

The chain couples TRBV4-3 to TRBJ1-2; tentative D call: TRBD1 (5 bases). CDR3 size: 15 residues. Germline V gene sequence: CDR1 LGHNA, CDR2 YSLEER. The V end lost 3 bases, the J end lost 7 bases, and 18 bases lay between the germline ends. The CDR3 bases are TGCGCCAGCAGCCAGTCCGATGACGGGGGTCGTGGCTACACCTTC. It translates to CASSQSDDGGRGYTF.

This clonotype appeared once. V gene TRBV20-1 combines with J gene TRBJ2-5, with 12 bases aligning to TRBD2. Germline assignment: CDR1 DFQATT and CDR2 SNEGSKA (reference sequence). After removal of 3 bases from V and 2 bases from J, the junction contained 10 bases not matched to a gene. CDR3 length: 17 amino acids. The CDR3 spells CSASKTSGGEPQETQYF. The CDR3 DNA sequence: TGCAGTGCTAGCAAGACTAGCGGGGGAGAACCTCAAGAGACCCAGTACTTC.

The rearrangement joins TRBV29-1 to TRBJ2-1; D may be TRBD1 (5 bases). Germline V gene sequence: CDR1 SQVTM, CDR2 ANQGSEA. CDR3 length equals 14 residues. Deletions cut 6 bases from V and 8 bases from J, with 20 bases between. The CDR3 region has the DNA TGCAGCGTGATCCGGGCCCAGGGCGGCGATGAGCAGTTCTTC. Translating it yields CSVIRAQGGDEQFF.

The CDR3: CSARDAGPLAEQYF. CDR3 nucleotide sequence: TGCAGTGCTAGAGATGCTGGGCCCCTAGCCGAGCAGTACTTC. The chain joins TRBV20-1 to TRBJ2-7; possible D gene TRBD2, 5 bases. The V end was cut by 0 bases, the J end by 6 bases, with 15 bases between. The CDR3 sequence is 14 residues long. CDR1 is DFQATT and CDR2 is SNEGSKA in the germline V gene (reference sequence).

This clonotype was seen a handful of times. The rearrangement uses TRBV28 and TRBJ1-5; D remains ambiguous. Germline CDR1 and CDR2: MDHEN and SYDVKM. This CDR3 is 16 amino acids long. V was clipped by 6 bases and J by 1 base, with 16 bases between them. CDR3 sequence (DNA): TGTGCCAGCAGACGAGGGCCTCGAACGAGCAATCAGCCCCAGCATTTT. It yields the protein CASRRGPRTSNQPQHF.

The V and J genes are TRBV27 and TRBJ2-7; 9 bases align to TRBD2. CDR1 is MNHEY, CDR2 SMNVEV, per germline (reference sequence). V gave up 1 base and J gave up 2 bases; unmatched junction bases: 12. The CDR3 consists of 18 residues. CDR3: CASSLFPPRAGGTYEQYF. The CDR3 nucleotides are TGTGCCAGCAGTTTATTTCCCCCTCGGGCGGGGGGGACCTACGAGCAGTACTTC.

V gene TRBV5-5 combines with J gene TRBJ1-5; 11 nucleotides line up with TRBD1. V was clipped by 2 bases and J by 4 bases; unmatched bases: 11. The CDR3 sequence is 18 residues long. Germline V gene lookup returns CDR1 SGHKS and CDR2 YYEKEE (reference sequence). This CDR3 is CASSFGWTGGAANQPQHF. CDR3 coding DNA: TGTGCCAGCAGCTTCGGTTGGACAGGGGGCGCAGCAAATCAGCCCCAGCATTTT.

This sequence joins TRBV14 and TRBJ2-4, with TRBD2 matching 9 bases. Judging by the DNA end, TRBJ2-7 fits better; the J call may be wrong. The germline V gene has CDR1 SGHDN and CDR2 FVKESK. This CDR3 has 14 residues. CDR3 loop: CASSQASGVNEQYF. For the CDR3, the DNA is TGTGCCAGCAGCCAAGCTAGCGGGGTAAACGAGCAGTACTTC.

This clonotype has only a few counts. The V gene is TRBV11-2, the J gene TRBJ2-7; D unclear. The CDR3 consists of 13 residues. V gave up 2 bases and J gave up 3 bases, with 8 bases separating them. Germline V CDR1 and CDR2: SGHAT, FQNNGV. The CDR3 coding sequence is TGTGCCAGCAGCTTAAACACAGACTACGAGCAGTACTTC. Protein sequence: CASSLNTDYEQYF.

This chain joins TRBV4-2 and TRBJ1-1; 8 nucleotides agree with TRBD1. The germline V gene has CDR1 LGHNA and CDR2 YNFKEQ. Germline trimming cut 1 base from V and 5 bases from J; bases unmatched to any gene: 6. CDR3 length: 15 residues. CDR3 residues: CASSQAQGAGTEAFF. The DNA of the CDR3 is TGTGCCAGCAGCCAAGCGCAGGGGGCCGGTACTGAAGCTTTCTTT.

V is TRBV12-3 or TRBV12-4 and J is TRBJ2-3; D is perhaps TRBD2 (6 bases). The V end was cut by 3 bases, the J end by 6 bases, with 16 bases between. CDR3 length equals 15 residues. The CDR3 sequence: CASSFSGTQQDTQYF. CDR3 bases: TGTGCCAGCAGTTTTTCGGGGACTCAGCAGGATACGCAGTATTTT.

At least ten counts were recorded for this clonotype. The gene calls are TRBV7-2 and TRBJ2-3; a weak D match, TRBD1 (6 bases). V lost 3 bases and J lost 4, with 8 bases in between. The germline gives CDR1 SGHTA, CDR2 FQGNSA. There are 13 residues in the CDR3. This CDR3 is CASSFAGADTQYF. The CDR3 coding sequence is TGTGCCAGCAGCTTTGCAGGGGCAGATACGCAGTATTTT.

V and J are TRBV4-1 and TRBJ2-5, with a weak D call TRBD2 (5 bases). The CDR3 has 18 residues. Germline lookup yields CDR1 MGHRA and CDR2 YSYEKL. Trimming took off 6 bases at V and 0 bases at J, with 23 bases between the two ends. The CDR3 bases are TGCGCCAGCAGTCCCTATCCACCGAACGAGGGATACCAAGAGACCCAGTACTTC. This sequence encodes CASSPYPPNEGYQETQYF.

The chain carries TRBV6-6 and TRBJ2-1; weak D call: TRBD1 (5 bases). The CDR3 sequence is 11 residues long. The germline CDR1 and CDR2 sequences are MNHNY and SVGAGI (reference sequence). V lost 7 bases to trimming and J lost 8 bases, with 9 bases between them. The CDR3 DNA follows: TGTGCCAGCACGGAAGGGGATGAGCAGTTCTTC. This encodes CASTEGDEQFF.

This clonotype has just a few counts. This chain connects TRBV5-1 to TRBJ2-7; 8 bases line up with TRBD2. Germline assignment: CDR1 SGHRS and CDR2 YFSETQ. The CDR3 is made up of 14 amino acids. V trimming: 4 bases; J trimming: 5 bases; junction bases outside the gene matches: 8. The DNA for the CDR3 is TGCGCCAGCAGCCTGAGCGGGGGTTACGACGAGCAGTACTTC. As protein: CASSLSGGYDEQYF.

This chain uses TRBV27 with TRBJ2-7; TRBD1 matches 9 bases. Looked up from germline, CDR1 is MNHEY and CDR2 is SMNVEV (reference sequence). The CDR3 extends over 15 amino acids. V lost 5 bases and J lost 4; bases outside the gene matches: 9. CDR3 in DNA: TGTGCCAGCAGTCCTAGGGGGGACAGGGCATACGAGCAGTACTTC. Translating gives CASSPRGDRAYEQYF.

The genes are TRBV12-3 or TRBV12-4 and TRBJ2-5, with a tentative D call TRBD2 (6 bases). CDR3 length: 15 residues. V shed 6 bases and J shed 11 bases, with 25 bases lying between them. The CDR3 sequence is CASSETGTSTNEQYF. The CDR3 region has the DNA TGTGCCAGCAGCGAAACCGGGACTTCAACAAATGAGCAGTACTTC.

This clonotype showed up many times. CDR3 residues: CSAKRGGGGSDTYEQYF. The CDR3 DNA reads as TGCAGCGCCAAGCGTGGGGGAGGGGGCAGTGACACCTACGAGCAGTACTTC. The V gene is TRBV29-1, the J gene TRBJ2-7; D is possibly TRBD1 or TRBD2 (7 bases each). In germline, CDR1 is SQVTM, CDR2 ANQGSEA. CDR3 length: 17 amino acids. V lost 7 bases and J 2 bases, leaving 27 bases between the germline ends.

The chain uses TRBV20-1 and TRBJ2-3; 7 bases agree with TRBD1. V was clipped by 1 base and J by 3 bases; unmatched bases: 7. The germline V gene has CDR1 DFQATT and CDR2 SNEGSKA (reference sequence). The CDR3 sequence is 15 residues long. The CDR3 DNA reads TGCAGTGCTAGAGCTATGGGACAGCTGACAGATACGCAGTATTTT. Its translation: CSARAMGQLTDTQYF.

In this sample, this clonotype turned up many times. CDR3: CATSRTVGYEQYF. In DNA form, the CDR3 reads TGTGCCACCAGCAGAACGGTTGGGTACGAGCAGTACTTC. The rearrangement joins TRBV15 to TRBJ2-7; D remains ambiguous. The CDR3 is 13 residues long. Germline V gene sequence: CDR1 LNHNV, CDR2 YYDKDF (reference sequence). Trimming removed 2 bases at V and 4 bases at J, with 9 bases between.

For this clonotype: At one end the junction does not follow the germline gene, possibly because of a read error. V and J are TRBV9 and TRBJ1-2, with D unresolved. The CDR3 extends over 14 amino acids. CDR1 is SGDLS, CDR2 YYNGEE, per germline. CDR3 bases: TGTGTCAGCAGCGTAGCCGGATTACCAGATGGCTACACCTTC. This translates into CVSSVAGLPDGYTF.

CDR3 DNA sequence: TGCAGTGCTTCTCAAAAAAGGAACGGGGAGCTGTTTTTT. Residues: CSASQKRNGELFF. This chain uses TRBV20-1 with TRBJ2-2; D is undetermined. V lost 5 bases to trimming and J lost 7 bases, with 14 bases between them. CDR1 and CDR2 from the germline V gene are DFQATT and SNEGSKA (reference sequence). CDR3 length equals 13 residues.

The rearrangement uses TRBV12-3 or TRBV12-4 and TRBJ2-7, with 8 bases matching TRBD2. This CDR3 has 14 amino acids. V lost 8 bases to trimming and J lost 1 base; unmatched junction nucleotides: 7. The CDR3 spells CASSGIAGSYEQYF. As DNA, the CDR3 is TGTGCCAGCTCCGGGATAGCGGGGTCCTACGAGCAGTACTTC.

This clonotype showed up just a few times. The chain employs TRBV7-3 and TRBJ2-3, with TRBD2 identical over 10 bases. The CDR3 length is 16 residues. Trimming removed 5 bases from V and 0 bases from J; junction bases left unmatched: 5. Germline V gene data show CDR1 as SGHTA and CDR2 as FQGTGA. DNA of the CDR3: TGTGCCAGCAGCCGCCGTAGCGGGGGGAGCACAGATACGCAGTATTTT. It translates to CASSRRSGGSTDTQYF.

The gene calls are TRBV12-3 or TRBV12-4 and TRBJ2-2, with 7 bases aligning to TRBD1. CDR3 length: 14 amino acids. Trimming removed 5 bases from V and 4 bases from J; junction bases left unmatched: 4. The CDR3 sequence: CASSPGQSTGELFF. The CDR3 nucleotides read TGTGCCAGCAGTCCGGGACAGTCCACCGGGGAGCTGTTTTTT.

Worth noting for this clonotype: One end of the junction varies from germline; a read error may be responsible. The chain is built from TRBV5-1 and TRBJ1-5; 12 positions agree with TRBD1. Germline V gene lookup returns CDR1 SGHRS and CDR2 YFSETQ. The CDR3 runs 15 residues. The CDR3 bases are TGCGTCAGCAGCCGGGGACAGGGGGCTTTGGAGCCCCAGCATTTT. Encoded protein: CVSSRGQGALEPQHF. Full variable domain (missing parts from reference TRBV5-1 and TRBJ1-5): KAGVTQTPRYLIKTRGQQVTLSCSPISGHRSVSWYQQTPGQGLQFLFEYFSETQRNKGNFPGRFSGRQFSNSRSEMNVSTLELGDSALYLCVSSRGQGALEPQHFGDGTRLSIL.

A word on this clonotype: One end of the junction fails to match germline, which may point to a read error. This chain connects TRBV6-5 to TRBJ2-1, with D perhaps matching TRBD1 or TRBD2 (6 bases each). In germline, CDR1 is MNHEY, CDR2 SVGAGI. This CDR3 is 16 amino acids long. This CDR3 is CASSSLGGQNYNGQFF. CDR3 nucleotide sequence: TGTGCCAGCAGTTCCCTAGGGGGGCAGAACTACAATGGGCAGTTCTTC.

This clonotype was seen a handful of times. This chain uses TRBV2 with TRBJ1-1; D perhaps matches TRBD1 (6 bases). V gave up 6 bases and J gave up 1 base, with 12 bases separating them. This CDR3 spans 14 amino acids. CDR1 is SNHLY, CDR2 FYNNEI, per germline. In DNA form, the CDR3 reads TGTGCCAGCAGCTCTCAGGGGCAGAACACTGAAGCTTTCTTT. It specifies CASSSQGQNTEAFF.

The CDR3 sequence is CASSLGLNNSPLHF. In DNA form, the CDR3 reads TGTGCCAGCAGCTTAGGGCTAAATAATTCACCCCTCCACTTT. J is TRBJ1-6 and V is TRBV7-6; no firm D call. The CDR3 is made up of 14 amino acids. Between the trimmed V and J ends, which lost 1 base and 5 bases, there was a span of 6 bases. Germline V lookup: CDR1 SGHVS, CDR2 FNYEAQ. Variable domain in full (rest from reference TRBV7-6 and TRBJ1-6): GAGVSQSPRYKVTKRGQDVALRCDPISGHVSLYWYRQALGQGPEFLTYFNYEAQQDKSGLPNDRFSAERPEGSISTLTIQRTEQRDSAMYRCASSLGLNNSPLHFGNGTRLTVT.

This clonotype was found once. As the CDR3 is not closed by the conserved phenylalanine or tryptophan, this likely results from a read error. As DNA, the CDR3 is TGTGCCAGTAGTAGGCAGGGCTCCTACGAGCAGTACCTC. This sequence encodes CASSRQGSYEQYL. The chain employs TRBV19 and TRBJ2-5; D is perhaps TRBD1 (5 bases). The end of the DNA fits TRBJ2-7 better, so the J call may be wrong. Per the germline V gene, CDR1 is LNHDA and CDR2 is SQIVND (reference sequence). This CDR3 has 13 residues.